The 21 T cell receptor beta chains reported below all come from one sample, sequenced in a study of blood T cell repertoires in COVID-19. The protocol was immunoSEQ multiplex PCR, while the TCRdb copy is restricted to in-frame clones and leaves out a portion. This table holds some 220,000 clones, about 85% found once. What was sequenced was peripheral blood. Receptor source: a man between 50 and 59 years old who had recovered from COVID-19.

The V gene is TRBV4-1, the J gene TRBJ2-7; the match to TRBD1 covers 8 bases. Germline V gene data show CDR1 as MGHRA and CDR2 as YSYEKL. V lost 1 base to trimming and J lost 4 bases; unmatched junction nucleotides: 6. This CDR3 has 15 residues. The CDR3 DNA sequence: TGCGCCAGCAGCCAAGCCCAGGGGGCGTCTTACGAGCAGTACTTC. Translating gives CASSQAQGASYEQYF.

The chain recombines TRBV11-3 with TRBJ2-3, with 9 bases fitting TRBD2. This CDR3 has 15 amino acids. The trim removed 1 base at V and 4 bases at J, leaving 3 bases unmatched. The germline gives CDR1 SGHNT, CDR2 YENEEA. The CDR3 loop reads CASSLGGRAPDTQYF. In DNA, the CDR3 is TGTGCCAGCAGCTTAGGCGGGAGGGCCCCAGATACGCAGTATTTT. Drawing the rest from reference TRBV11-3 and TRBJ2-3, the complete variable domain is EAGVVQSPRYKIIEKKQPVAFWCNPISGHNTLYWYLQNLGQGPELLIRYENEEAVDDSQLPKDRFSAERLKGVDSTLKIQPAELGDSAVYLCASSLGGRAPDTQYFGPGTRLTVL.

The chain is built from TRBV7-2 and TRBJ2-6; unclear D gene. V gave up 6 bases and J gave up 2 bases, with 5 bases separating them. Per germline, CDR1 SGHTA and CDR2 FQGNSA. The CDR3 consists of 13 residues. The CDR3 sequence: CASSLPGANVLTF. The DNA of the CDR3 is TGTGCCAGCAGTCTTCCTGGGGCCAACGTCCTGACTTTC.

The chain recombines TRBV7-9 with TRBJ2-7; TRBD1 agrees at 9 bases. With V trimmed by 4 bases and J by 0 bases, 7 bases remained unmatched. The germline V gene has CDR1 SEHNR and CDR2 FQNEAQ (reference sequence). The CDR3 is 16 amino acids. CDR3 loop: CASSSTDRGNSYEQYF. The CDR3 region has the DNA TGTGCCAGCAGCTCCACTGACAGGGGGAACTCCTACGAGCAGTACTTC. Full variable domain (outside the CDR3, taken from reference TRBV7-9 and TRBJ2-7): DTGVSQNPRHKITKRGQNVTFRCDPISEHNRLYWYRQTLGQGPEFLTYFQNEAQLEKSRLLSDRFSAERPKGSFSTLEIQRTEQGDSAMYLCASSSTDRGNSYEQYFGPGTRLTVT.

V and J are TRBV6-5 and TRBJ1-2; a weak D match, TRBD1 (5 bases). V dropped 7 bases and J dropped 8 bases, with 20 bases sitting between them. The germline CDR1 and CDR2 sequences are MNHEY and SVGAGI. The CDR3 totals 14 residues. The CDR3 DNA reads TGTGCCAGCACCATTGACAGAGGTATAGACGGCTACACCTTC. Its translation: CASTIDRGIDGYTF.

The chain couples TRBV7-8 to TRBJ2-7; 11 bases fit TRBD1. CDR1 and CDR2 from the germline V gene are SGHVS and FQNEAQ. The J segment lost 0 bases and the V segment lost 5 bases, leaving 3 bases of the junction unmatched. This CDR3 has 15 residues. The CDR3 is CASSVGTGGSYEQYF. The CDR3 nucleotides are TGTGCCAGCAGCGTTGGGACAGGGGGCTCCTACGAGCAGTACTTC.

J is TRBJ2-5 and V is TRBV7-8; 13 nucleotides line up with TRBD2. The J segment lost 3 bases and the V segment lost 7 bases, leaving 11 bases of the junction unmatched. This CDR3 has 17 residues. Germline lookup yields CDR1 SGHVS and CDR2 FQNEAQ. CDR3 sequence reads: CASTGTSGIYGKETQYF. CDR3 DNA: TGTGCCAGCACCGGGACTAGCGGGATCTATGGGAAAGAGACCCAGTACTTC.

This chain links TRBV4-1 with TRBJ1-4; 9 bases are a match to TRBD1. V lost 5 bases, J lost 6 bases, and 7 bases stayed unmatched. The CDR3 loop spans 15 amino acids. Germline CDR1 is MGHRA and CDR2 is YSYEKL. This chain's CDR3 is CASSSDRTGDEKLFF. CDR3 DNA sequence: TGCGCCAGCAGCTCAGACCGGACAGGGGATGAAAAACTGTTTTTT.

The rearrangement uses TRBV6-5 and TRBJ1-1, with 10 bases that match TRBD1. This CDR3 contains 14 residues. The germline gives CDR1 MNHEY, CDR2 SVGAGI. The junction had 6 bases not matched to a gene; V was cut back by 6 bases and J by 5 bases. Written as DNA, the CDR3 is TGTGCCAGCAGCCCAGGGACAGGGGTTACTGAAGCTTTCTTT. It codes for CASSPGTGVTEAFF.

This chain joins TRBV28 and TRBJ2-7; tentative D call: TRBD2 (6 bases). Germline V gene data show CDR1 as MDHEN and CDR2 as SYDVKM. CDR3 length: 14 amino acids. Trimming cost V 2 bases and J 6 bases, with 14 bases left between them. CDR3 sequence (DNA): TGTGCCAGCAGTTTACATAAGACTAGTACCGAGCAGTACTTC. Residues: CASSLHKTSTEQYF.

Here the CDR3 DNA reads TGTGCCAGCAGCAAGACCGGGACAGGGGCTTGGGAGCAGTACTTC. Protein: CASSKTGTGAWEQYF. The chain combines TRBV28 with TRBJ2-7, with 10 bases fitting TRBD1. V was pared by 6 bases and J by 7 bases, with 12 bases of the junction left unmatched. The germline V gene has CDR1 MDHEN and CDR2 SYDVKM. The CDR3 extends over 15 amino acids.

This chain uses TRBV6-1 with TRBJ2-2; possible D gene TRBD2, 6 bases. Trimming left V 3 bases short and J 7 bases short, with 12 bases between. The CDR3 is made up of 14 amino acids. From germline, CDR1 is MNHNS and CDR2 SASEGT. This CDR3 is CASSDGGFGGELFF. The CDR3 nucleotides read TGTGCCAGCAGTGACGGAGGGTTTGGCGGGGAGCTGTTTTTT.

V gene TRBV27 combines with J gene TRBJ1-2, with a tentative D call TRBD1 (6 bases). Germline-derived CDR1 and CDR2 are MNHEY and SMNVEV (reference sequence). The CDR3 spans 16 residues. Trimming removed 1 base from V and 4 bases from J, with 16 bases in between. DNA of the CDR3: TGTGCCAGCAGTTTATGGGGCAGGGGTTCTACCTATGGCTACACCTTC. Encoded protein: CASSLWGRGSTYGYTF.

This chain joins TRBV28 and TRBJ2-1; D perhaps matches TRBD2 (6 bases). This CDR3 region has 14 residues. Germline CDR1 MDHEN, CDR2 SYDVKM. V lost 4 bases, J lost 5 bases, and 12 bases lay in between. CDR3 DNA: TGTGCCAGCAGTTCCAGCGGGTATAACAATGAGCAGTTCTTC. Its protein product is CASSSSGYNNEQFF.

This clone was detected only once. J is TRBJ2-2 and V is TRBV5-5; D is unresolved. CDR3 length: 15 amino acids. V was shortened by 1 base and J by 0 bases, with 7 bases between the two germline ends. Per the germline V gene, CDR1 is SGHKS and CDR2 is YYEKEE (reference sequence). The CDR3 spells CASSLKVANTGELFF. The CDR3 region has the DNA TGTGCCAGCAGCTTGAAAGTAGCGAACACCGGGGAGCTGTTTTTT.

This rearrangement joins TRBV5-1 to TRBJ2-5, with 11 bases that match TRBD2. The J segment lost 3 bases and the V segment lost 2 bases, leaving 9 bases of the junction unmatched. CDR1 is SGHRS, CDR2 YFSETQ, per germline. CDR3 size: 17 residues. CDR3 sequence: CASSFPRLAGTKETQYF. Here the CDR3 DNA reads TGCGCCAGCAGCTTTCCAAGACTAGCGGGGACTAAAGAGACCCAGTACTTC.

The chain carries TRBV30 and TRBJ2-3; D is possibly TRBD1 (6 bases). The germline V and J ends were trimmed by 5 bases and 3 bases, with 9 bases remaining between them. The CDR3 is 12 amino acids. Germline V gives CDR1 GTSNPN, CDR2 SVGIG (reference sequence). The CDR3 nucleotides are TGTGCCTGGGGGGGCGTTACAGATACGCAGTATTTT. Amino acid sequence: CAWGGVTDTQYF.

The chain joins TRBV14 to TRBJ2-1; weak D call: TRBD2 (5 bases). Germline lookup yields CDR1 SGHDN and CDR2 FVKESK. The CDR3 totals 11 residues. Trimming left V 11 bases short and J 4 bases short, with 9 bases between. CDR3 in amino acids: CAEREYNEQFF. DNA of the CDR3: TGTGCCGAAAGGGAGTACAATGAGCAGTTCTTC.

This chain joins TRBV28 and TRBJ1-1, with D unresolved. This CDR3 contains 14 residues. V was shortened by 6 bases and J by 11 bases, with 22 bases between the two germline ends. CDR1 and CDR2 from the germline V gene are MDHEN and SYDVKM. The CDR3 DNA reads as TGTGCCAGCAGCCGCCAAGCGACTCTTCATCGCGCTTTCTTT. This codes for CASSRQATLHRAFF.

The CDR3 protein is CASTHEGGASYEQYF. The CDR3 DNA sequence: TGTGCCAGCACTCATGAGGGCGGGGCCTCCTACGAGCAGTACTTC. The gene calls are TRBV2 and TRBJ2-7, with D possibly matching TRBD2 (6 bases). V lost 7 bases and J lost 0, with 16 bases in between. This CDR3 spans 15 amino acids. In germline, CDR1 is SNHLY, CDR2 FYNNEI.

The CDR3 sequence is CASSFKRGFDSSYEQYF. CDR3 nucleotides: TGTGCCAGCAGCTTCAAGCGGGGGTTTGACAGTTCCTACGAGCAGTACTTC. This chain links TRBV7-2 with TRBJ2-7; 8 positions agree with TRBD2. The junction had 11 bases not matched to a gene; V was cut back by 3 bases and J by 1 base. CDR1 is SGHTA, CDR2 FQGNSA, per germline. The CDR3 runs 17 residues. The variable domain in full, with the rest retrieved from reference TRBV7-2 and TRBJ2-7, is GAGVSQSPSNKVTEKGKDVELRCDPISGHTALYWYRQSLGQGLEFLIYFQGNSAPDKSGLPSDRFSAERTGGSVSTLTIQRTQQEDSAVYLCASSFKRGFDSSYEQYFGPGTRLTVT.